This T cell receptor beta chain emerged from a study of cytomegalovirus exposure and HLA in healthy donors. Study-wide findings and caveats: Being productive about 87% or about 30% of the time was typical of most TCR beta V segments in an earlier analysis.

Vbeta (60) and Jbeta (13) primers were used in the PCR. Method: immunoSEQ multiplex PCR; TCRdb's copy keeps in-frame clones and lacks some. The data contain 60,000 to 70,000 clones, just under 80% of them singletons. V lost 0 bases and J 5 bases, leaving 7 bases between the germline ends. The CDR3 consists of 13 residues. The germline V gene encodes CDR1 LNHNV and CDR2 YYDKDF (reference sequence). In its sample, this clone was seen once. What it binds is not known. Sequences were obtained from PBMCs. V usage is TRBV15 and J usage is TRBJ1-1; D not resolved. The TCR comes from a man in his forties in good health and CMV-seronegative. The CDR3 spells CATSRDTGTEAFF. CDR3 nucleotide sequence: TGTGCCACCAGCAGAGATACGGGGACTGAAGCTTTCTTT.